This is a list of T cell receptor beta chains from one sample in a study of blood T cells in healthy people across ages. TCRdb passed the 5' RACE reads through MiXCR, listing each CDR3 protein once. The table lists 800,000 to 950,000 distinct CDR3 sequences, under 50% of them singletons, with 10% to 15% in the top ten. The sequenced sample consisted of blood. The receptors come from a man aged 25 to 45 in good health. Both conserved end residues are part of each CDR3. A D gene is named only where the DNA matches it firmly. The size field is filled for only some rows; it gives once, few, many or a size class.

>few|TRBV4-1|-|TRBJ2-1
TGCGCCAGCAGCCAAGGTCGGCGGAGGGGGCCCTACAATGAGCAGTTCTTC
CASSQGRRRGPYNEQFF
>-|TRBV2|-|TRBJ2-1
TGTGCCAGCAGGTTGAGTGGGGCCCACAATGAGCAATTCTTC
CASRLSGAHNEQFF
>few|TRBV29-1|-|TRBJ2-7
TGCAGCGTTGAATTGGACAGTGCTTCCTACGAGCAGTACTTC
CSVELDSASYEQYF
>-|TRBV4-2|-|TRBJ2-7
TGTGCCAGCAGCACGGGACATGACTCCTACAATGAGCAGTACTTC
CASSTGHDSYNEQYF
>-|TRBV20-1|-|TRBJ2-3
TGCAGCCCCTTAGCGGACGGCACAGATACGCAGTATTTT
CSPLADGTDTQYF
>-|TRBV6-1|-|TRBJ1-1
TGTGCCAGCAAGCCGACAGTTGGGGACACTGAAGCTTTCTTT
CASKPTVGDTEAFF
>-|TRBV7-9|-|TRBJ2-7
TGTGCCAGCAGCTCTCCACAGGGCTACGAGCAGTACTTC
CASSSPQGYEQYF
>-|TRBV6-5|-|TRBJ2-7
TGTGCCAGCAGGGACCCCGGGACCGCCTACGAGCAGTACTTC
CASRDPGTAYEQYF
>few|TRBV5-1|TRBD1|TRBJ2-1
TGCGCCAGCAGCTTGGAGGGGGACAGTCCCTACAATGAGCAGTTCTTC
CASSLEGDSPYNEQFF
>-|TRBV2|-|TRBJ2-5
TGTGCCAGCAGTGAAGGTGGGGGGCTCGAAAAGACCCAGTACTTC
CASSEGGGLEKTQYF
>-|TRBV29-1|TRBD2|TRBJ2-7
TGCAGCGTTGAAAGACTAGCGGGGTACGAGCAGTACTTC
CSVERLAGYEQYF
>-|TRBV7-9|-|TRBJ2-3
TGTGCCAGCAGCCCCCGGCAAGACACTAGCACAGAGACGCAGTATTTT
CASSPRQDTSTETQYF
>-|TRBV14|-|TRBJ1-2
TGTGCCAGCAGCCGTAGGCCAGGGGACTATGGCTACACCTTC
CASSRRPGDYGYTF
>-|TRBV7-7|TRBD1|TRBJ2-7
TGTGCTAGCAGTAGGGGACAGGGGCACCCCTACGAGCAGTACTTC
CASSRGQGHPYEQYF
>-|TRBV7-9|TRBD1|TRBJ1-4
TGTGCCAGCAGCTTAGGGGACAGCACTAATGAAAAACTGTTTTTT
CASSLGDSTNEKLFF
>-|TRBV28|-|TRBJ2-7
TGTGCCAGCAGTTTCGCTCGTTACGAGCAGTACTTC
CASSFARYEQYF
>-|TRBV2|TRBD1|TRBJ2-3
TGTGCCATCGGAATTGAGGGGGCGTCCACAGATACGCAGTATTTT
CAIGIEGASTDTQYF
>-|TRBV27|-|TRBJ1-6
TGTGCCAGCAGATACGACGGGGACCGCGGCTTCTCACCCCTCCACTTT
CASRYDGDRGFSPLHF